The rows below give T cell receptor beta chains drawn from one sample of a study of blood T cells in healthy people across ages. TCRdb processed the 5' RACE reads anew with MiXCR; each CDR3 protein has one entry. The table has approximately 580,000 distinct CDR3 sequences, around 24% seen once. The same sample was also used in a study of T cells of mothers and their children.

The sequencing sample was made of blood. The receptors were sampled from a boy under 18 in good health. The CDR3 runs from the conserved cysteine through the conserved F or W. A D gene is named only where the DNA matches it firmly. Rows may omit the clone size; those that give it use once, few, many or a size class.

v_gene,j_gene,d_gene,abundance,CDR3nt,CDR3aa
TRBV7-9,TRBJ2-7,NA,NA,TGTGCCAGTCTAAATAGCTACGAGCAGTACTTC,CASLNSYEQYF
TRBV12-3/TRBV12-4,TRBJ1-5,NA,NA,TGTGCCAGCAGAAGCACAGGTAATCAGCCCCAGCATTTT,CASRSTGNQPQHF
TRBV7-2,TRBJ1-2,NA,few,TGTGCCAGCAGCTCTCGACAGGAGTATGGCTACACCTTC,CASSSRQEYGYTF
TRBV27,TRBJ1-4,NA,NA,TGTGCCAGCAGTGCCCCCGGGGGTGAAAAACTGTTTTTT,CASSAPGGEKLFF
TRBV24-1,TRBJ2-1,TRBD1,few,TGTGCCACCAGTGATTTTGGGGGACAGGGGCGGTTTGAGCAGTTCTTC,CATSDFGGQGRFEQFF
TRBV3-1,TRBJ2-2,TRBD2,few,TGTGCCAGCAGCCAAGGCCCTAGCGGGGGTCACACCGGGGAGCTGTTTTTT,CASSQGPSGGHTGELFF
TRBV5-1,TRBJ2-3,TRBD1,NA,TGCGCCAGCAGGGGACAGGGAGTCACAGATACGCAGTATTTT,CASRGQGVTDTQYF
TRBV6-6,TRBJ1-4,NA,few,TGTGCCAGCACGCACAGCAATGAAAAACTGTTTTTT,CASTHSNEKLFF
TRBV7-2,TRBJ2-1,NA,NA,TGTGCCAGCAGCTCATACGTTGGGGAGGAGTTCTTC,CASSSYVGEEFF
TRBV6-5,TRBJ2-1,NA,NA,TGTGCCAGCAGTTACAACTCCCGATACAATGAGCAGTTCTTC,CASSYNSRYNEQFF
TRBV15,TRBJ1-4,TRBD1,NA,TGTGCCACCAGCAGAGATCCTGGACAGGGCGGTGAAAAACTGTTTTTT,CATSRDPGQGGEKLFF
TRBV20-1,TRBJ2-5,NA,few,TGCAGTGCTAGACTAGCGCGTTCAGGAGAGACCCAGTACTTC,CSARLARSGETQYF
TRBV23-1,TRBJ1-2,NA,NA,TGCGCCAGCACTAAAGACCGGTTCAACAAAATAGGCTACACCTTC,CASTKDRFNKIGYTF
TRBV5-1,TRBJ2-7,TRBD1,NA,TGCGCCAGCAGACACGGACAGGGGGCTTACGAGCAGTACTTC,CASRHGQGAYEQYF
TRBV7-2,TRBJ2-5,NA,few,TGTGCCAGCAGCCTGTTGACCGGGAGCGGGGAGACCCAGTACTTC,CASSLLTGSGETQYF
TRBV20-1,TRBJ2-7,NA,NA,TGCAGTGCTAGAGATTGGACCTCCTACGAGCAGTACTTC,CSARDWTSYEQYF
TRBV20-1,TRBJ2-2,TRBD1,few,TGCAGTGCCCCCACCCCCGGGACAGCTAACACCGGGGAGCTGTTTTTT,CSAPTPGTANTGELFF
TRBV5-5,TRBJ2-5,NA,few,TGTGCCAGCAGCTTGGCCCTGACAGCTCAAGAGACCCAGTACTTC,CASSLALTAQETQYF
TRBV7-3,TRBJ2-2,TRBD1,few,TGTGCCAGCAGTCCCCGACAGGGCGCGAACACCGGGGAGCTGTTTTTT,CASSPRQGANTGELFF
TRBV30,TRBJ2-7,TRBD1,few,TGTGCCTGGAGTACAGGGGGCTACGGCTACGAGCAGTACTTC,CAWSTGGYGYEQYF
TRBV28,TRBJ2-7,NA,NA,TGTGCCAGCAGTTTAGATCGTCGGACAATTATAACCTACGAGCAGTACTTC,CASSLDRRTIITYEQYF
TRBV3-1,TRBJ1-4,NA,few,TGTGCCAGCAGCCCAGGGCCCGGGGGGGCCCTTAATGAAAAACTGTTTTTT,CASSPGPGGALNEKLFF
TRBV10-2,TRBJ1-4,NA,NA,TGCGCCAGCAGTGAATGGTTGGACGGTCCTGAGGGGGAAAAACTGTTTTTT,CASSEWLDGPEGEKLFF
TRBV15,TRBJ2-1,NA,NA,TGTGCCACCAGCAGAGTAAACAGTGAGCAGTTCTTC,CATSRVNSEQFF
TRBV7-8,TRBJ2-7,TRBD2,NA,TGTGCCAGCAGCTTCCGAGCGGGAGCGGCGGGGGGCGAGCAGTACTTC,CASSFRAGAAGGEQYF
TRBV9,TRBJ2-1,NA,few,TGTGCCAGCAGCCCCCATGGAGGTCTCAATGAGCAGTTCTTC,CASSPHGGLNEQFF